The 14 T cell receptor beta chains listed next were all sequenced from one sample in a study of CD8 T cells in Susac syndrome. The RNA, roughly 0.45 to 1 ug, was put through reverse transcription using random hexamers. Each CDR3 protein gets one entry after TCRdb re-called the immunoSEQ multiplex PCR reads with MiXCR. Of under 350,000 distinct CDR3 sequences listed, roughly 94% are singletons. The sequenced material came from CD4+ T cells from PBMCs. These receptors originate from a human donor with multiple sclerosis.

The CDR3 coding sequence is TGTGCTAGACCCCCCAGCGGGGGACAAGGGGTTAGTCCGGAGTACATTCAGTACTTC. This encodes CARPPSGGQGVSPEYIQYF. The gene calls are TRBV12-5 and TRBJ2-4; TRBD2 agrees at 8 bases. In germline, CDR1 is LGHNT, CDR2 FRNRAP. The CDR3 consists of 19 residues. The V gene end was trimmed by 9 bases and the J gene end by 8 bases; junction bases not matched to a gene: 27.

The chain combines TRBV6-6 with TRBJ1-5; TRBD1 might be the D (5 bases). V dropped 6 bases and J dropped 7 bases, with 13 bases sitting between them. In germline, CDR1 is MNHNY, CDR2 SVGAGI (reference sequence). The CDR3 is 13 residues long. CDR3 sequence: CASRTTGFQPQHF. The CDR3 DNA reads as TGTGCCAGCAGAACTACAGGATTCCAGCCCCAGCATTTT.

This chain connects TRBV9 to TRBJ2-7; D ambiguous. This CDR3 region has 15 residues. Germline CDR1 reads SGDLS; CDR2 reads YYNGEE. The germline V and J ends were trimmed by 0 bases and 0 bases, with 10 bases remaining between them. The CDR3 DNA sequence: TGTGCCAGCAGCGTAGGGGATACGAGCTCCTACGAGCAGTACTTC. This gives the protein CASSVGDTSSYEQYF.

The chain is built from TRBV19 and TRBJ2-3; D not certain. The CDR3 has 14 residues. CDR1 and CDR2 from the germline V gene are LNHDA and SQIVND (reference sequence). Trimming took 4 bases from V and 0 from J, leaving 8 bases between them. CDR3 in DNA: TGTGCCAGTAGTACCTCCGATAGCACAGATACGCAGTATTTT. Translation gives CASSTSDSTDTQYF.

The CDR3 DNA follows: TGTGCCAGCAGCCACTATCGGGGTAGCGGGGGGTCTCCGTCCTACGAGCAGTACTTC. It yields the protein CASSHYRGSGGSPSYEQYF. The chain has TRBV7-2 and TRBJ2-7; 10 bases match TRBD2. CDR1 and CDR2 from the germline V gene are SGHTA and FQGNSA. Germline trimming cut 5 bases from V and 1 base from J; bases unmatched to any gene: 17. The CDR3 is 19 residues long.

The rearrangement links TRBV29-1 to TRBJ2-3; D is unresolved. Trimming shortened V by 7 bases and J by 4 bases, and 15 bases separated the two germline ends. The CDR3 runs 13 residues. Per germline, CDR1 SQVTM and CDR2 ANQGSEA. The CDR3: CSAAPSRADTQYF. Written as DNA, the CDR3 is TGCAGCGCCGCCCCTAGTCGGGCAGATACGCAGTATTTT.

The chain combines TRBV11-2 with TRBJ2-3; 9 bases line up with TRBD2. Germline lookup yields CDR1 SGHAT and CDR2 FQNNGV. The CDR3 consists of 15 residues. The V segment lost 8 bases and the J segment 6 bases; nucleotides outside the gene matches: 12. The DNA of the CDR3 is TGTGCCAGCGCAAGACGTAGCGGGAGTTCGGATACGCAGTATTTT. Its translation: CASARRSGSSDTQYF.

The J gene is TRBJ2-6, the V gene TRBV9, with unresolved D. The CDR3 has 17 amino acids. Per germline, CDR1 SGDLS and CDR2 YYNGEE. The V and J ends lost 3 bases and 0 bases respectively, with 13 bases between them. The chain's CDR3 is CASSAPGVPSGANVLTF. CDR3 DNA: TGTGCCAGCAGCGCCCCGGGCGTTCCCTCTGGGGCCAACGTCCTGACTTTC.

V and J are TRBV6-2 or TRBV6-3 and TRBJ1-4; D remains ambiguous. This CDR3 region has 15 residues. Looked up from germline, CDR1 is MNHEY and CDR2 is SVGEGT. V lost 8 bases and J 0 bases, leaving 13 bases between the germline ends. The CDR3 reads CASGRPSATNEKLFF. The CDR3 DNA reads TGTGCCAGCGGAAGACCAAGTGCAACTAATGAAAAACTGTTTTTT.

The J gene is TRBJ2-1, the V gene TRBV7-2; D is possibly TRBD1 or TRBD2 (6 bases each). Trimming took off 2 bases at V and 6 bases at J, with 11 bases between the two ends. Germline V lookup: CDR1 SGHTA, CDR2 FQGNSA. This CDR3 spans 14 amino acids. CDR3 in DNA: TGTGCCAGCAGCTTACGCGGGACAACCAATGAGCAGTTCTTC. Residues: CASSLRGTTNEQFF. Using reference TRBV7-2 and TRBJ2-1 for the parts outside the CDR3, the full variable domain is GAGVSQSPSNKVTEKGKDVELRCDPISGHTALYWYRQSLGQGLEFLIYFQGNSAPDKSGLPSDRFSAERTGGSVSTLTIQRTQQEDSAVYLCASSLRGTTNEQFFGPGTRLTVL.

This chain links TRBV24-1 with TRBJ2-5; no clear D gene. Looked up from germline, CDR1 is KGHDR and CDR2 is SFDVKD. The CDR3 covers 11 residues. V was pared by 6 bases and J by 5 bases, with 6 bases between. The CDR3 region is CATSLGETQYF. The CDR3 DNA is TGTGCCACCAGTCTGGGGGAGACCCAGTACTTC.

The chain carries TRBV27 and TRBJ1-4; no definite D call. The V end was cut by 5 bases, the J end by 5 bases, with 18 bases between. CDR3 size: 16 residues. Germline V gene sequence: CDR1 MNHEY, CDR2 SMNVEV (reference sequence). This CDR3 reads CASSPGSREMNEKLFF. The CDR3, as DNA: TGTGCCAGCAGTCCGGGCTCCCGGGAAATGAATGAAAAACTGTTTTTT.

The chain employs TRBV5-6 and TRBJ2-2; TRBD2 agrees at 8 bases. Trimming removed 1 base from V and 6 bases from J; junction bases left unmatched: 8. CDR1 is SGHDT, CDR2 YYEEEE, per germline. This CDR3 contains 16 residues. The CDR3 sequence is CASSLRGTSRAGELFF. Written as DNA, the CDR3 is TGTGCCAGCAGCTTGCGCGGGACTAGTAGGGCCGGGGAGCTGTTTTTT.

CDR3 nucleotide sequence: TGCGCCAGCAGCCCAGGCCGCGGACTAGCGGGGGGGAATACGCAGTATTTT. Translation gives CASSPGRGLAGGNTQYF. The chain combines TRBV4-1 with TRBJ2-3; 15 bases are a match to TRBD2. V was clipped by 4 bases and J by 7 bases; unmatched bases: 9. The germline V gene encodes CDR1 MGHRA and CDR2 YSYEKL. This CDR3 has 17 amino acids.